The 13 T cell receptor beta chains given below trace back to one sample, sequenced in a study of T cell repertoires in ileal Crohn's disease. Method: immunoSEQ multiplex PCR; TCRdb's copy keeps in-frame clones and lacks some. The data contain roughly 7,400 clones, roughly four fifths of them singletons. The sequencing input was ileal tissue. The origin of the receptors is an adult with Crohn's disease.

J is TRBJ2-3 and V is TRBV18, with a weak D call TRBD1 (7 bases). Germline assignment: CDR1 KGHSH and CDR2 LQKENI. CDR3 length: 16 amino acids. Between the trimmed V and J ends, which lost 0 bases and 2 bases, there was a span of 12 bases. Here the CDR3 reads CASSPPAGGSTDTQYF. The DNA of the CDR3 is TGTGCCAGCTCACCACCGGCAGGGGGGTCCACAGATACGCAGTATTTT.

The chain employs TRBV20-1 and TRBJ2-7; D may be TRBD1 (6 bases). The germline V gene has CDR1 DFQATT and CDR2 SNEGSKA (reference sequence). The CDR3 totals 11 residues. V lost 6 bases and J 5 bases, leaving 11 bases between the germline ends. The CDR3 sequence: CSATQGNEQYF. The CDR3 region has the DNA TGCAGTGCCACTCAGGGGAACGAGCAGTACTTC.

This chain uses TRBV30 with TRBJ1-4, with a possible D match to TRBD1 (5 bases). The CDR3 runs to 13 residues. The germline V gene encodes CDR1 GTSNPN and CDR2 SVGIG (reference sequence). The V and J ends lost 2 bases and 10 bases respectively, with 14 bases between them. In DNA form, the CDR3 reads TGTGCCTGGAGTACAGGAGGGAGGGGAAAACTGTTTTTT. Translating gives CAWSTGGRGKLFF.

This CDR3 reads CASKSSHRGESPLHF. In DNA, the CDR3 is TGTGCCAGCAAATCCTCCCACAGGGGTGAGTCACCCCTCCACTTT. V usage is TRBV2 and J usage is TRBJ1-6; TRBD1 matches at 7 bases. CDR1 is SNHLY and CDR2 is FYNNEI in the germline V gene. The CDR3 is 15 residues long. The ends lost 7 bases at V and 10 bases at J; junction bases unmatched: 13.

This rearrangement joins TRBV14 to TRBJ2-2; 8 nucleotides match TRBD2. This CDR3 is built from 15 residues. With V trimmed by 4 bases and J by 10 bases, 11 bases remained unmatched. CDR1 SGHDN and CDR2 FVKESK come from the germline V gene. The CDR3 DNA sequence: TGTGCCAGCAGCCCGTTAGAGGTAGCGGGAACGGAGCTGTTTTTT. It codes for CASSPLEVAGTELFF.

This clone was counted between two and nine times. The CDR3 DNA follows: TGTGCCAGCAGCCGTAGCGGGACGCTGAACACCGGGGAGCTGTTTTTT. It yields the protein CASSRSGTLNTGELFF. The V call is TRBV7-6, the J call TRBJ2-2, with TRBD2 identical over 8 bases. V was clipped by 5 bases and J by 1 base; unmatched bases: 6. Germline V CDR1 and CDR2: SGHVS, FNYEAQ. The CDR3 is 16 amino acids.

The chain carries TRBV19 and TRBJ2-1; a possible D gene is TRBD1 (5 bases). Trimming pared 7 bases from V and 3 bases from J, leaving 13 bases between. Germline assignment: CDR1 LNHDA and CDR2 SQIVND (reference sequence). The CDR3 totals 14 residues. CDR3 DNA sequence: TGTGCCAGTATCTCCGGCCAGGGCTACAATGAGCAGTTCTTC. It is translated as CASISGQGYNEQFF.

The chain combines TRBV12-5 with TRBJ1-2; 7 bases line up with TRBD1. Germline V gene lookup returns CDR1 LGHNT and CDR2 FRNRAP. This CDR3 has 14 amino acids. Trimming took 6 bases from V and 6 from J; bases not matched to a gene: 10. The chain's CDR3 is CASGLREGANGYTF. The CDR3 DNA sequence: TGTGCTAGTGGACTTCGGGAGGGGGCAAATGGCTACACCTTC.

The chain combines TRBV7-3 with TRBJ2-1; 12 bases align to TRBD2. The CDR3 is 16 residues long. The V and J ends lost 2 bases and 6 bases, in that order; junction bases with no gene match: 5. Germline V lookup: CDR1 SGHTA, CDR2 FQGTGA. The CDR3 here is CASSLLAGGGSNEQFF. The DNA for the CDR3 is TGTGCCAGCAGCTTACTAGCGGGAGGGGGTTCCAATGAGCAGTTCTTC.

The CDR3 nucleotides read TGTGCCAGCACCAGGGGTGGGTCCCTAGATACGCAGTATTTT. Residues: CASTRGGSLDTQYF. V usage is TRBV25-1 and J usage is TRBJ2-3; possibly TRBD1 for D (6 bases). Germline CDR1 reads MGHDK; CDR2 reads SYGVNS. V lost 7 bases, J lost 5 bases, and 16 bases lay in between. This CDR3 is built from 14 residues.

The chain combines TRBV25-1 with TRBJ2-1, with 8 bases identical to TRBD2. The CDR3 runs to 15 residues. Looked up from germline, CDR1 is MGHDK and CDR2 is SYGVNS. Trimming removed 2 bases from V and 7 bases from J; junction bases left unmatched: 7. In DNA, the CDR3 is TGTGCCAGCAGTGAAACGGGAGGGCCTAAAAATGAGCAGTTCTTC. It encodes CASSETGGPKNEQFF.

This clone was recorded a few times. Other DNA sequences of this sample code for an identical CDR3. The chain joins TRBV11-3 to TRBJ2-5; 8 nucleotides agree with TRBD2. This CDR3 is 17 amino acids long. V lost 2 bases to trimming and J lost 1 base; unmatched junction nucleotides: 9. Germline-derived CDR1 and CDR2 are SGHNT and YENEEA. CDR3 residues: CASSLSPLLAGQETQYF. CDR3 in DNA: TGTGCCAGCAGCTTATCTCCCCTCCTAGCGGGCCAAGAGACCCAGTACTTC.

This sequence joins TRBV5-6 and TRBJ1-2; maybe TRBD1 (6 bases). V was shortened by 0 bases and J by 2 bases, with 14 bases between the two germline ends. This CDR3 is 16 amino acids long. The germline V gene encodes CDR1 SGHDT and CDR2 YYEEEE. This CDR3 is CASSLEGRGSNYGYTF. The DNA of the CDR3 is TGTGCCAGCAGCTTGGAAGGCAGGGGATCCAACTATGGCTACACCTTC.